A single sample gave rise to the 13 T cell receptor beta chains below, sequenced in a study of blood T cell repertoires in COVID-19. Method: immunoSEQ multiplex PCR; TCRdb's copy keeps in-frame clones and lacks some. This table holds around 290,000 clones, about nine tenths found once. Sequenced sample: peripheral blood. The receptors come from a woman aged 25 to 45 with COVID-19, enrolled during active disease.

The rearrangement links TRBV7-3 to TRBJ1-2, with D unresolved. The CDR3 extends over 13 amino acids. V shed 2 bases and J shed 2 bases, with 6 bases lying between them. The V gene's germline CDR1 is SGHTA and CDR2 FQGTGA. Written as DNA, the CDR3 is TGTGCCAGCAGCTTACCGGGGAACTATGGCTACACCTTC. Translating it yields CASSLPGNYGYTF.

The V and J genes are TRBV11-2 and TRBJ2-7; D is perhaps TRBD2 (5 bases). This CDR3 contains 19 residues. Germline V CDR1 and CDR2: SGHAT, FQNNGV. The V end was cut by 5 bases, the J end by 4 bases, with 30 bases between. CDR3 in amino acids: CASSARLKGSSASWYEQYF. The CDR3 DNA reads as TGTGCCAGCAGCGCCCGGTTGAAAGGTAGTAGCGCATCCTGGTACGAGCAGTACTTC.

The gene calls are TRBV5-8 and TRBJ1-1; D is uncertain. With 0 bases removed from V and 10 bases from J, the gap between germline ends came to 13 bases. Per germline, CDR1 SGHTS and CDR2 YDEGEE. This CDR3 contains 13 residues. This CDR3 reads CASSLGRMLAAFF. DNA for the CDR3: TGTGCCAGCAGCTTGGGCAGGATGCTCGCAGCTTTCTTT.

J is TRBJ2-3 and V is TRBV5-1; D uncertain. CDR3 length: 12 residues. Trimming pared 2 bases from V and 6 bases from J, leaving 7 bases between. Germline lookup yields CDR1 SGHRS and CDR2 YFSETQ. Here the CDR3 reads CASSFNMDTQYF. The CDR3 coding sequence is TGCGCCAGCAGCTTTAATATGGATACGCAGTATTTT.

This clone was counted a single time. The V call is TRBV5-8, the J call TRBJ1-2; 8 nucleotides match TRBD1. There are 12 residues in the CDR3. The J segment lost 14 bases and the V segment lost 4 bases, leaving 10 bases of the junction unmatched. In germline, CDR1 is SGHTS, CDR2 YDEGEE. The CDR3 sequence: CASSHGTGLKTF. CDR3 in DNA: TGTGCCAGCAGCCATGGGACAGGTTTAAAGACCTTC. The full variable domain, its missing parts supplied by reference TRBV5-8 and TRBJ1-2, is EAGVTQSPTHLIKTRGQQATLRCSPISGHTSVYWYQQALGLGLQFLLWYDEGEERNRGNFPPRFSGRQFPNYSSELNVNALELEDSALYLCASSHGTGLKTFGSGTRLTVV.

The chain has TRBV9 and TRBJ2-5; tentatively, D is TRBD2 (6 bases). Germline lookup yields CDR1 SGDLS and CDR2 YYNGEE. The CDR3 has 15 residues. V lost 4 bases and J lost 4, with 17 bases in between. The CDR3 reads CASSLGGSSGETQYF. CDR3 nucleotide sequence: TGTGCCAGCAGCCTCGGAGGGAGTTCCGGAGAGACCCAGTACTTC.

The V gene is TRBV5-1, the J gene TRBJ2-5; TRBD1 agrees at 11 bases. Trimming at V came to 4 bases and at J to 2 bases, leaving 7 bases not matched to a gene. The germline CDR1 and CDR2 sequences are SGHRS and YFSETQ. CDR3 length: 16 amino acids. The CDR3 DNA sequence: TGCGCCAGCAGCAGCGGACAGGGGGCTAAGCAAGAGACCCAGTACTTC. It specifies CASSSGQGAKQETQYF.

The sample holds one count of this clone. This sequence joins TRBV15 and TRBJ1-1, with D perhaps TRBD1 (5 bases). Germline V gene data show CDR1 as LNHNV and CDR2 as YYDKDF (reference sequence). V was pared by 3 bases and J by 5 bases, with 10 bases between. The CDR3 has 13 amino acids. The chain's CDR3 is CATSSGGRTEAFF. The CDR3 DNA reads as TGTGCCACCAGCAGCGGGGGAAGGACTGAAGCTTTCTTT.

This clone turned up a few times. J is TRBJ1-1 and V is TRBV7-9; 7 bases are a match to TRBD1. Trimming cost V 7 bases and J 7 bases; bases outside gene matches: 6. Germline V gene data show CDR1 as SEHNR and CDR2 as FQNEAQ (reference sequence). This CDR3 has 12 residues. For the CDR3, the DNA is TGTGCCAGCACCTACAGGGGAATTGAAGCTTTCTTT. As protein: CASTYRGIEAFF.

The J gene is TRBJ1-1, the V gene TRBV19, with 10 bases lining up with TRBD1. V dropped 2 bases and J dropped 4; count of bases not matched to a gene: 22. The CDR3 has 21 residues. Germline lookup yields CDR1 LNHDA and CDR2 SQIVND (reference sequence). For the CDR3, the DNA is TGTGCCAGTAGTATACGAATAGGAGGGACAGGGGTGATTGTGAGTATCACTGAAGCTTTCTTT. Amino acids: CASSIRIGGTGVIVSITEAFF.

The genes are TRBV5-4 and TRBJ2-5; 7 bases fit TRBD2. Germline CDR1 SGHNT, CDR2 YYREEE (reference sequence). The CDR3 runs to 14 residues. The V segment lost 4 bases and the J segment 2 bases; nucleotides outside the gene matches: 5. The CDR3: CASSPGGGQETQYF. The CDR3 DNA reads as TGTGCCAGCAGCCCGGGGGGAGGGCAAGAGACCCAGTACTTC.

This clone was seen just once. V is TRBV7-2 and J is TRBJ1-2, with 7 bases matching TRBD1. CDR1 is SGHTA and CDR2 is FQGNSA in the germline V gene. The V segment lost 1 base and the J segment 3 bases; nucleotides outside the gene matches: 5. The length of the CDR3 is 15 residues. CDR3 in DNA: TGTGCCAGCAGCTTAGGAGGAGGGACAGACTATGGCTACACCTTC. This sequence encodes CASSLGGGTDYGYTF.

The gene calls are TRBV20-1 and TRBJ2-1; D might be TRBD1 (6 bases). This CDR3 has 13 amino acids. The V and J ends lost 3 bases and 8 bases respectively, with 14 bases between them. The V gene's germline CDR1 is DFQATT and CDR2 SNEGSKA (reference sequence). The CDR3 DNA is TGCAGTGCTAGTGGACAGATGCAGCATGAGCAGTTCTTC. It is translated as CSASGQMQHEQFF.